Presented here are 24 T cell receptor beta chains from one specimen sequenced in a study of blood T cell repertoires in COVID-19 (dated by TCRdb to the early 2020s). The library was built by means of the immunoSEQ multiplex PCR assay. TCRdb obtained this table from immuneACCESS and retained in-frame rearrangements with V and J assigned. These tables miss some clones; where compared with another copy, unresolved V genes account for less than half of the shortfall, and the remainder is unexplained. The sample table contains 350,000 or so clones; only one count was recorded for 88% of them. The biggest ten clones account for approximately 1% of the sample. Sequenced: PBMCs or T cells enriched from blood (not recorded which). The receptors shown here come from a woman aged 25 to 39 who had been exposed to COVID-19.

The chain employs TRBV5-1 and TRBJ1-1; 11 bases agree with TRBD1. The V and J ends lost 9 bases and 6 bases, in that order; junction bases with no gene match: 7. This CDR3 spans 13 amino acids. Germline V gives CDR1 SGHRS, CDR2 YFSETQ. The CDR3 nucleotides are TGCGCCACCTCGGACAGGGGGCGTTCTGAAGCTTTCTTT. Its protein product is CATSDRGRSEAFF.

Points on this clone: This specimen includes other DNA sequences encoding the same CDR3. The chain links TRBV24-1 to TRBJ2-1, with 13 bases lining up with TRBD2. There are 15 residues in the CDR3. With 3 bases clipped from V and 8 bases from J, the junction kept 3 bases outside the gene matches. From germline, CDR1 is KGHDR and CDR2 SFDVKD. The CDR3 coding sequence is TGTGCCACCAGTGATCGGACTAGCGGGAGCGATGAGCAGTTCTTC. Encoded protein: CATSDRTSGSDEQFF.

V and J are TRBV6-1 and TRBJ1-2, with D uncertain. Trimming stripped 1 base from V and 1 base from J, with 16 bases between. The CDR3 length is 17 residues. Germline V gene sequence: CDR1 MNHNS, CDR2 SASEGT. The CDR3 loop is CASSEEGLGGDNYGYTF. The CDR3 DNA reads TGTGCCAGCAGTGAAGAGGGCTTGGGAGGAGATAACTATGGCTACACCTTC.

The rearrangement joins TRBV15 to TRBJ1-2; a weak D match, TRBD1 (6 bases). The CDR3 loop spans 17 amino acids. V gave up 0 bases and J gave up 0 bases, with 14 bases separating them. The germline V gene encodes CDR1 LNHNV and CDR2 YYDKDF (reference sequence). The CDR3 DNA follows: TGTGCCACCAGCAGAGATGCACTTAGGACAGCTAACTATGGCTACACCTTC. This gives the protein CATSRDALRTANYGYTF.

This chain joins TRBV6-5 and TRBJ2-3; 8 positions match TRBD1. Germline CDR1 reads MNHEY; CDR2 reads SVGAGI. J lost 3 bases, V lost 6 bases, and 8 bases had no gene match. The CDR3 sequence is 15 residues long. The CDR3 DNA sequence: TGTGCCAGCAGCCACCCGGACAGGGAGACAGATACGCAGTATTTT. Translating gives CASSHPDRETDTQYF.

The chain uses TRBV11-2 and TRBJ2-5, with 9 bases fitting TRBD2. The CDR3 has 16 amino acids. Germline values: CDR1 SGHAT, CDR2 FQNNGV. With V trimmed by 7 bases and J by 2 bases, 11 bases remained unmatched. As DNA, the CDR3 is TGTGCCAGCAAACCCGGGACTAGCCTTGGTCAAGAGACCCAGTACTTC. Translated, it gives CASKPGTSLGQETQYF.

Remarks on this clone: Within the sample, other DNA sequences also encode this same CDR3. The genes are TRBV29-1 and TRBJ2-1; TRBD2 might be the D (5 bases). V gave up 0 bases and J gave up 7 bases, with 7 bases separating them. The CDR3 totals 12 residues. Germline V gene sequence: CDR1 SQVTM, CDR2 ANQGSEA. The CDR3 protein is CSVEEWRNEQFF. In DNA form, the CDR3 reads TGCAGCGTTGAAGAATGGAGGAATGAGCAGTTCTTC.

The V gene is TRBV16, the J gene TRBJ2-2; D unresolved. Per germline, CDR1 KGHSY and CDR2 FQNENV. V lost 4 bases and J lost 1, with 10 bases in between. CDR3 size: 15 residues. The CDR3 sequence is CASSPSRGNTGELFF. In nucleotides, the CDR3 is TGTGCCAGCAGCCCTTCAAGAGGGAACACCGGGGAGCTGTTTTTT. Based on the CDR3 plus reference TRBV16 and TRBJ2-2, the full variable domain is GEEVAQTPKHLVRGEGQKAKLYCAPIKGHSYVFWYQQVLKNEFKFLISFQNENVFDETGMPKERFSAKCLPNSPCSLEIQATKLEDSAVYFCASSPSRGNTGELFFGEGSRLTVL.

The chain has TRBV24-1 and TRBJ2-3, with D possibly TRBD2 on 5 matching bases. Germline V CDR1 and CDR2: KGHDR, SFDVKD. Trimming removed 4 bases at V and 2 bases at J, with 6 bases between. The CDR3 is made up of 13 amino acids. DNA for the CDR3: TGTGCCACCAGTGACCGGGACACAGATACGCAGTATTTT. This translates into CATSDRDTDTQYF.

This clone was recorded a few times. The chain carries TRBV2 and TRBJ1-5; 10 nucleotides align to TRBD1. V dropped 6 bases and J dropped 4; count of bases not matched to a gene: 12. CDR3 size: 17 residues. CDR1 and CDR2 from the germline V gene are SNHLY and FYNNEI. CDR3 amino acids: CASRGGQGTDLNQPQHF. The CDR3 bases are TGTGCCAGCAGGGGGGGACAGGGGACGGACCTAAATCAGCCCCAGCATTTT.

The genes are TRBV6-7 and TRBJ1-1; the match to TRBD1 covers 11 bases. TRBV6-7 is an open reading frame, and its role is uncertain. The junction had 17 bases not matched to a gene; V was cut back by 1 base and J by 1 base. CDR3 size: 21 residues. For the CDR3, the DNA is TGTGCCAGCAGTTACTGCCCGATTTTCTGGGGACAGGGGGATGGGAACACTGAAGCTTTCTTT. Its protein is CASSYCPIFWGQGDGNTEAFF.

V and J are TRBV11-3 and TRBJ2-3; 8 positions agree with TRBD2. This CDR3 is 16 amino acids long. CDR1 is SGHNT, CDR2 YENEEA, per germline. V lost 6 bases, J lost 2 bases, and 10 bases stayed unmatched. In DNA form, the CDR3 reads TGTGCCAGCAGGCCGAGGGGCGGGAGGAACACAGATACGCAGTATTTT. Translating it yields CASRPRGGRNTDTQYF.

This chain connects TRBV30 to TRBJ1-3, with D unresolved. V was clipped by 4 bases and J by 0 bases, with 7 bases between them. Germline lookup yields CDR1 GTSNPN and CDR2 SVGIG (reference sequence). The CDR3 totals 13 residues. Here the CDR3 DNA reads TGTGCCTGGACACGGAGCTCTGGAAACACCATATATTTT. Its protein is CAWTRSSGNTIYF.

The chain uses TRBV30 and TRBJ1-1, with 7 bases identical to TRBD1. CDR1 GTSNPN and CDR2 SVGIG come from the germline V gene (reference sequence). The CDR3 contains 15 residues. J lost 2 bases, V lost 1 base, and 7 bases had no gene match. CDR3 protein: CAWSGPGTANTEAFF. Written as DNA, the CDR3 is TGTGCCTGGAGTGGACCTGGGACAGCCAACACTGAAGCTTTCTTT.

The sample holds a few counts of this clone. The gene calls are TRBV14 and TRBJ1-1; D gene ambiguous. The V end was cut by 2 bases, the J end by 4 bases, with 8 bases between. Germline CDR1 and CDR2: SGHDN and FVKESK. This CDR3 has 13 amino acids. The chain's CDR3 is CASSQIGSTEAFF. In DNA, the CDR3 is TGTGCCAGCAGCCAAATAGGGAGCACTGAAGCTTTCTTT.

This chain uses TRBV7-2 with TRBJ1-3; the match to TRBD1 covers 8 bases. The CDR3 runs to 20 residues. Per germline, CDR1 SGHTA and CDR2 FQGNSA. V was pared by 0 bases and J by 4 bases, with 17 bases of the junction left unmatched. The CDR3 bases are TGTGCCAGCAGCTTAGCCCTGCCGCTACAGGGGGATTATTCCGGAAACACCATATATTTT. It encodes CASSLALPLQGDYSGNTIYF.

This chain uses TRBV27 with TRBJ1-5; 7 bases map to TRBD1. This CDR3 has 15 residues. The V segment lost 6 bases and the J segment 4 bases; nucleotides outside the gene matches: 9. The germline gives CDR1 MNHEY, CDR2 SMNVEV (reference sequence). CDR3 loop: CASRAGQSLNQPQHF. CDR3 sequence (DNA): TGTGCCAGCAGGGCGGGACAGAGTTTGAATCAGCCCCAGCATTTT.

This sequence joins TRBV7-3 and TRBJ2-5; 8 positions agree with TRBD1. This CDR3 is built from 17 residues. V was clipped by 0 bases and J by 3 bases; unmatched bases: 9. Germline V gene sequence: CDR1 SGHTA, CDR2 FQGTGA. The CDR3 region has the DNA TGTGCCAGCAGCTTAACGCCCCCGGGACAGGACGAAGAGACCCAGTACTTC. Its protein product is CASSLTPPGQDEETQYF. The full variable domain, with the rest looked up from reference TRBV7-3 and TRBJ2-5, is GAGVSQTPSNKVTEKGKYVELRCDPISGHTALYWYRQSLGQGPEFLIYFQGTGAADDSGLPNDRFFAVRPEGSVSTLKIQRTERGDSAVYLCASSLTPPGQDEETQYFGPGTRLLVL.

The rearrangement uses TRBV5-1 and TRBJ1-3; 7 nucleotides line up with TRBD1. J was trimmed by 3 bases and V by 3 bases; bases with no gene match: 6. Germline V gene lookup returns CDR1 SGHRS and CDR2 YFSETQ. The CDR3 is made up of 15 amino acids. CDR3 sequence reads: CASSSRQGLGNTIYF. The CDR3 nucleotides read TGCGCCAGCAGCTCTAGACAGGGTCTTGGAAACACCATATATTTT. Filled out from reference TRBV5-1 and TRBJ1-3, the complete variable domain reads KAGVTQTPRYLIKTRGQQVTLSCSPISGHRSVSWYQQTPGQGLQFLFEYFSETQRNKGNFPGRFSGRQFSNSRSEMNVSTLELGDSALYLCASSSRQGLGNTIYFGEGSWLTVV.

The V and J genes are TRBV7-9 and TRBJ1-2; TRBD1 aligns across 7 bases. Germline CDR1 is SEHNR and CDR2 is FQNEAQ (reference sequence). J was trimmed by 4 bases and V by 1 base; bases with no gene match: 12. The CDR3 has 17 amino acids. The CDR3 DNA sequence: TGTGCCAGCAGCTTAGGAGGGGACAGCCTCCTAGGCTATGGCTACACCTTC. As protein: CASSLGGDSLLGYGYTF. Combining the CDR3 with reference TRBV7-9 and TRBJ1-2 gives the whole variable domain DTGVSQNPRHKITKRGQNVTFRCDPISEHNRLYWYRQTLGQGPEFLTYFQNEAQLEKSRLLSDRFSAERPKGSFSTLEIQRTEQGDSAMYLCASSLGGDSLLGYGYTFGSGTRLTVV.

The chain links TRBV27 to TRBJ2-2; D is perhaps TRBD1 (6 bases). Germline V gene data show CDR1 as MNHEY and CDR2 as SMNVEV (reference sequence). The CDR3 contains 16 residues. Deletions cut 3 bases from V and 3 bases from J, with 14 bases between. The DNA of the CDR3 is TGTGCCAGCAGTTTCCCCACAGGGAAGGACACCGGGGAGCTGTTTTTT. Translated, it gives CASSFPTGKDTGELFF.

This chain connects TRBV13 to TRBJ2-7; TRBD2 agrees at 7 bases. Germline-derived CDR1 and CDR2 are PRHDT and FYEKMQ (reference sequence). The V gene end was trimmed by 5 bases and the J gene end by 3 bases; junction bases not matched to a gene: 7. CDR3 length: 14 amino acids. CDR3 loop: CASSPLGTNYEQYF. CDR3 in DNA: TGTGCCAGCAGCCCACTCGGGACTAACTACGAGCAGTACTTC.

The rearrangement joins TRBV5-1 to TRBJ1-2, with D uncertain. V lost 4 bases and J lost 8, with 15 bases in between. The CDR3 totals 13 residues. Germline CDR1 SGHRS, CDR2 YFSETQ. The DNA for the CDR3 is TGCGCCAGCAGCCCAGACCAGACTTTAGGCTACACCTTC. Translation gives CASSPDQTLGYTF.

J is TRBJ1-2 and V is TRBV27; D is possibly TRBD1 (5 bases). CDR1 is MNHEY, CDR2 SMNVEV, per germline (reference sequence). V lost 6 bases, J lost 1 base, and 18 bases lay in between. The CDR3 is 16 amino acids. The DNA for the CDR3 is TGTGCCAGCAGGGGGGGGGAGGAATCGGGTAACTATGGCTACACCTTC. As protein: CASRGGEESGNYGYTF.